The 10 T cell receptor beta chains in this list originate from one sample, sequenced in a study of PD-L1 blockade in urothelial cancer. Measured with immunoSEQ multiplex PCR; TCRdb has only the in-frame clones, and not every one. Of some 20,000 clones detected, about 91% appear once; the ten largest clones hold approximately 3.7%. Here the sequenced sample was PBMCs, taken around atezolizumab (anti-PD-L1) treatment. The receptors shown here come from a man aged 50-59 years with urothelial cancer.

This clone was seen just once. The V call is TRBV30, the J call TRBJ2-7; perhaps TRBD2 as D (9 bases). V shed 0 bases and J shed 4 bases, with 28 bases lying between them. In germline, CDR1 is GTSNPN, CDR2 SVGIG (reference sequence). This CDR3 has 19 residues. The CDR3 sequence is CAWSVGAGGWREGLYEQYF. Written as DNA, the CDR3 is TGTGCCTGGAGTGTGGGGGCAGGGGGCTGGCGGGAGGGCCTATACGAGCAGTACTTC.

The genes are TRBV7-9 and TRBJ2-5; maybe TRBD1 (6 bases). There are 15 residues in the CDR3. V was trimmed by 3 bases and J by 3 bases, leaving 14 bases between them. CDR1 and CDR2 (germline): SEHNR, FQNEAQ (reference sequence). The CDR3 coding sequence is TGTGCCAGCAGCTTCCCGGCAGGGGAAAAAGAGACCCAGTACTTC. Translation gives CASSFPAGEKETQYF.

The gene calls are TRBV2 and TRBJ2-3; the match to TRBD2 covers 8 bases. This CDR3 spans 13 amino acids. Germline V gene lookup returns CDR1 SNHLY and CDR2 FYNNEI. V shed 4 bases and J 9 bases; nucleotides not matched to a gene: 6. This CDR3 reads CASSALAGSTQYF. The CDR3 coding sequence is TGTGCCAGCAGTGCCCTAGCGGGCTCGACGCAGTATTTT.

The chain employs TRBV30 and TRBJ1-2; TRBD1 matches 7 bases. The CDR3 is 14 residues long. V was clipped by 3 bases and J by 1 base; unmatched bases: 5. Germline V gene lookup returns CDR1 GTSNPN and CDR2 SVGIG (reference sequence). The CDR3 spells CAWSRGGGNYGYTF. CDR3 nucleotide sequence: TGTGCCTGGAGCCGAGGGGGCGGTAACTATGGCTACACCTTC.

The CDR3 DNA sequence: TGTGCCAGCAGTTACGCAGATCCCACTAGCTCCTACGAGCAGTACTTC. Its translation: CASSYADPTSSYEQYF. The rearrangement links TRBV6-5 to TRBJ2-7, with D maybe TRBD2 (5 bases). V was pared by 2 bases and J by 0 bases, with 14 bases between. The length of the CDR3 is 16 residues. The germline gives CDR1 MNHEY, CDR2 SVGAGI.

The chain joins TRBV7-9 to TRBJ2-7, with a tentative D call TRBD2 (5 bases). Germline values: CDR1 SEHNR, CDR2 FQNEAQ (reference sequence). The V end lost 3 bases, the J end lost 3 bases, and 9 bases lay between the germline ends. CDR3 length: 13 amino acids. DNA for the CDR3: TGTGCCAGCAGCTTTGCAGCGGACTACGAGCAGTACTTC. Its protein is CASSFAADYEQYF.

The chain employs TRBV18 and TRBJ2-2, with 7 bases fitting TRBD1. Germline values: CDR1 KGHSH, CDR2 LQKENI. The V gene end was trimmed by 2 bases and the J gene end by 0 bases; junction bases not matched to a gene: 3. There are 16 residues in the CDR3. The CDR3 sequence: CASSPRTGPNTGELFF. DNA of the CDR3: TGTGCCAGCTCACCAAGGACAGGACCGAACACCGGGGAGCTGTTTTTT.

The rearrangement joins TRBV27 to TRBJ2-7; TRBD1 matches at 8 bases. In germline, CDR1 is MNHEY, CDR2 SMNVEV (reference sequence). CDR3 length equals 16 residues. V gave up 4 bases and J gave up 0 bases; unmatched junction bases: 8. The CDR3 protein is CASSWISGTGSYEQYF. The CDR3 DNA reads as TGTGCCAGCAGTTGGATTTCCGGGACAGGCTCCTACGAGCAGTACTTC.

The chain joins TRBV13 to TRBJ2-7; 9 bases are shared with TRBD2. CDR3 length: 16 residues. The germline V gene encodes CDR1 PRHDT and CDR2 FYEKMQ (reference sequence). V gave up 5 bases and J gave up 0 bases; unmatched junction bases: 8. CDR3 DNA: TGTGCCAGCAGCATCACTAGCGGGCCTCTCTCCTACGAGCAGTACTTC. Its protein product is CASSITSGPLSYEQYF.

This clone was picked up one time. The chain recombines TRBV30 with TRBJ1-3; D call uncertain. This CDR3 spans 13 amino acids. CDR1 is GTSNPN and CDR2 is SVGIG in the germline V gene (reference sequence). The V end lost 2 bases, the J end lost 2 bases, and 7 bases lay between the germline ends. The CDR3 bases are TGTGCCTGGAGTCTCGGGGCTGGAAACACCATATATTTT. The encoded protein is CAWSLGAGNTIYF.